This T cell receptor beta chain was retrieved from a study of blood T cell repertoires in COVID-19. In the original workflow: Cell counts per sample came from amplifying reference gene primers. Generated by immunoSEQ multiplex PCR, the TCRdb table keeps only in-frame clones and is missing some. Clone size and the V and J calls come from that table; the DNA yielded D and trimming. Here the sample spans approximately 250,000 clones, over 70% being singletons. Sequenced: peripheral blood. This TCR derives from a woman between 65 and 79 years old with COVID-19, enrolled during active disease.

The CDR3 DNA reads as TGTGCCATCAAAGGCAGGGAGAACACTGAAGCTTTCTTT. Translated: CAIKGRENTEAFF. J is TRBJ1-1 and V is TRBV10-3; tentatively, D is TRBD1 (5 bases). The V end was cut by 7 bases, the J end by 1 base, with 10 bases between. Looked up from germline, CDR1 is ENHRY and CDR2 is SYGVKD. The CDR3 contains 13 residues.